A selection of T cell receptor beta chains follows, all from one sample in a study of T cell responses to AZD1222 COVID-19 vaccine. Produced via immunoSEQ multiplex PCR; TCRdb's table is partial and in-frame only. The table has 140,000 to 150,000 clones, 80% to 90% seen once. This sample comprised peripheral blood, obtained on day 0 of AZD1222 vaccination. The receptors originated from an adult in good health. Each CDR3 is given without its conserved first and last residue.

j_call,v_call,cdr3_aa
TRBJ2-3,TRBV23-1,ASRNPGTSGTDTQY
TRBJ1-1,TRBV2,ASNLGGETEAF
TRBJ1-5,TRBV6-6,ASRYQGGHQPQH
TRBJ1-4,TRBV6-6,ASRQGQGGEKLF
TRBJ2-2,TRBV5-4,ASSPPQTSTGELF
TRBJ1-2,TRBV11-2,ASSLGAGQGLGYT
TRBJ2-1,TRBV6-5,ASSLLAGGIDEQF
TRBJ2-5,TRBV5-1,ASSAYGLAREETQY
TRBJ1-1,TRBV5-4,ASSLRVNTEAF
TRBJ1-4,TRBV30,ASNPGQGNEKLF
TRBJ1-6,TRBV25-1,ASSELNSPLH
TRBJ2-5,TRBV5-4,ASSGRSEETQY
TRBJ2-2,TRBV27,ASSFLNSGGGELF
TRBJ2-5,TRBV19,ASSTFRLAGEETQY
TRBJ2-2,TRBV7-9,ASSLGNTGELF
TRBJ2-3,TRBV11-3,ASSPTYTDTQY
TRBJ2-3,TRBV7-8,ASSLAPSGRLTDTQY
TRBJ2-7,TRBV2,ASRGGMALYEQY
TRBJ1-1,TRBV11-2,ASSLEGVEAF
TRBJ1-4,TRBV19,ASSPEKRGEKLF
TRBJ1-3,TRBV7-9,ASSFRLEDTIY
TRBJ2-2,TRBV5-1,ASSLESGDTGELF
TRBJ2-3,TRBV11-2,ASSFTTSGADTQY
TRBJ2-1,TRBV6-5,ASSLGAGGSNEQF
TRBJ1-2,TRBV30,AWRRTASYGYT
TRBJ2-7,TRBV28,ASRTAGSHEQY
TRBJ2-7,TRBV15,ATSRKDREDGEQY
TRBJ2-5,TRBV18,ASSSRTSGGLYQETQY
TRBJ2-1,TRBV5-1,ASSPLVYLTNEQF
TRBJ1-1,TRBV11-2,ASSLESTEAF
TRBJ2-1,TRBV7-9,ASSLRSGGLSSYNEQF
TRBJ1-2,TRBV6-5,ASSASIRENYGYT
TRBJ2-7,TRBV5-6,ASSSPGGAREQY
TRBJ2-1,TRBV7-2,ASSRDRGRNEQF
TRBJ1-5,TRBV5-1,ASSLAPGDSNQPQH
TRBJ1-2,TRBV27,ASSLQGGGATYRYT
TRBJ2-3,TRBV6-4,ASSTELASTDTQY
TRBJ2-3,TRBV9,ASSPRTSGGPSTDTQY
TRBJ2-6,TRBV2,ASIEKQEGFISSGANVLT
TRBJ2-7,TRBV19,ASGDAAGIAYEQY
TRBJ1-5,TRBV10-3,AISRTMTEPQH
TRBJ1-1,TRBV5-1,ASSPTAGGGTEAF
TRBJ2-2,TRBV25-1,ASSPTGPNTGELF
TRBJ2-7,TRBV10-3,AISESNEQY
TRBJ1-1,TRBV9,ASSATTNTEAF
TRBJ2-1,TRBV6-5,ASTAGAVNEQF
TRBJ1-2,TRBV29-1,SVETTGAGYGYT
TRBJ1-5,TRBV19,ASSTDRGLVGNQPQH
TRBJ2-4,TRBV6-1,ASSEATLTLNIQY
TRBJ2-2,TRBV10-2,ASSVMGLAGSNTGELF
TRBJ2-7,TRBV5-4,ASSWAGDRVYEQY
TRBJ1-1,TRBV10-3,ATSFGQNAEAF
TRBJ1-6,TRBV9,ASSVEPGGYNSPLH
TRBJ2-7,TRBV5-8,ASSLRTATLSYEQY
TRBJ1-1,TRBV10-3,ASHFGTEAF
TRBJ2-4,TRBV5-6,ASSLGLAEAKNIQY
TRBJ2-5,TRBV2,ASSEARWVGETQY
TRBJ1-5,TRBV6-5,ASRRTGAERQPQH
TRBJ1-2,TRBV7-2,ASSLVQGYGYT